The present T cell receptor beta chain was sequenced within a study of blood T cells in healthy people across ages. Together with a sample-barcoded 5' primer, a J-beta primer mix was included in a second PCR lasting roughly 6 to 12 cycles. TCRdb redid the calling of the 5' RACE reads with MiXCR, one entry per CDR3 protein. The data contain 1.4 million or so distinct CDR3 sequences, roughly 43% of them singletons. This TCR derives from a woman between 18 and 29 years old in good health. Sequencing was done on a sample of blood.

Here the CDR3 DNA reads TGCAGTGCTCCCAACCCGCGCGGGAGCACAGATACGCAGTATTTT. It codes for CSAPNPRGSTDTQYF. The chain employs TRBV20-1 and TRBJ2-3; TRBD2 might be the D (5 bases). Trimming cost V 5 bases and J 0 bases, with 15 bases left between them. The germline V gene has CDR1 DFQATT and CDR2 SNEGSKA (reference sequence). CDR3 length: 15 amino acids.